This TCR beta chain was documented in a study of T cells after yellow fever vaccination (dated by TCRdb to between 2018 and 2020). The study in broad terms: The SMART-Seq v4 Ultra Low Input RNA kit was used to prepare libraries from fractions with low cell numbers. To follow T-cell clones before and after primary and booster YFV17D yellow fever vaccination, bulk TCR alpha and beta repertoires were sequenced over time. Two healthy male donors, one aged 18 to 30 and one aged 30 to 40 years, were included in the cohort. Blood samples were taken at several timepoints before and after primary and secondary immunization, and bulk PBMC replicates and cell subsets were isolated.

Including cysteine and phenylalanine, the CDR3 has 13 amino acids. The only DNA kept is the CDR3, 39 bases in frame from the first base. After removal of 7 bases from V and 5 bases from J, the junction retains 5 bases not matched to a gene. The germline V gene (reference sequence) specifies SEHNR as CDR1 and FQNEAQ as CDR2. Study-wide conclusions, independent of this receptor: Computational filtering was required because FACS-sorted repertoires could contain abundant contaminating clonotypes from the bulk population. A small fraction of clonotypes appeared in both the CD4 and CD8 compartments, likely as a result of convergent recombination. Most clones expanded after primary vaccination (around 96% of CD4 and around nine tenths of CD8) were re-detected after the booster, suggesting that broad memory maintenance occurred. Compared with the primary T-cell response, the secondary T-cell response was faster but weaker, reaching its peak on day 5 rather than on day 15. Because only a couple of donors were included in the study, the extent to which the findings can be generalized is limited.

The table lists this clonotype with a few counts. Its antigen has not been determined. No clone much larger than this one lies a single base away; base qualities are absent. TCR cDNA was synthesized by 5'RACE template switching, which introduced a universal primer site and unique molecular identifiers. cDNA synthesis was primed from both the TCR alpha and TCR beta constant segments. Libraries were amplified in two PCR steps, with sample barcodes and sequencing adapters added in the second step. Sequencing of libraries was performed on Illumina HiSeq 2500 (2x100 bp) or NovaSeq (2x150 bp). As for the original processing: MIGEC handled demultiplexing of reads and collapsing into UMI consensus sequences, while MiXCR performed V(D)J alignment. Using edgeR on replicate PBMC samples, clonotypes were called vaccine-responding if FDR was below 0.01 and the log2 fold change was above 5 up to day 15. Bulk clonotypes were assigned CD4 or CD8 identity according to which sequenced CD4 or CD8 repertoire held them at higher abundance. TCRdb ran its own pipeline on the public reads, namely fastp trimming at Q25 and MiXCR clone calling, and kept in-frame beta chains. Each CDR3 protein appears once, grouped with its most common genes and DNA. The V and J calls shown here were made by TCRdb, not taken from the authors' results. This sample has hundreds of thousands of distinct CDR3 sequences in its table, and 10% to 15% of those were observed once. Of the sample, under 15% falls within the top ten clones.

Per the publication, the treatment or condition label means: live attenuated yellow fever vaccine strain. At each blood-draw timepoint, two biological replicates of bulk PBMCs were obtained. A standard Ficoll-Paque protocol was used to isolate PBMCs from peripheral blood. TriZol was used to extract RNA from bulk PBMCs, CD4 and CD8 fractions, and dextramer-positive and dextramer-negative fractions. The sample in question was PBMCs, obtained on the day of the yellow fever booster vaccination. Rearrangement joined TRBV7-9 to TRBJ2-1, and 7 bases in between align with TRBD1. This clonotype was obtained from a man aged 25-40 years who received the YFV17D yellow fever vaccine. The DNA is as follows: TGTGCCAGCATACGACAGGGTAACAATGAGCAGTTCTTC. Its product reads: CASIRQGNNEQFF.